This TCR beta chain was retrieved from a study of blood T cell repertoires in COVID-19. The CDR3 covers 13 residues. V lost 6 bases and J lost 7; bases outside the gene matches: 6. Clones were read by immunoSEQ multiplex PCR, and TCRdb kept only the in-frame ones, dropping some. The profile covers hundreds of thousands of clones, with 85% to 90% appearing a single time and roughly 1.1% taken by the ten largest. The material sequenced was PBMCs or T cells enriched from blood (not recorded which). The TCR originated in a man in his thirties or forties who had recovered from COVID-19. The chain links TRBV12-3 or TRBV12-4 to TRBJ2-5, with 9 bases identical to TRBD1. CDR3 bases: TGTGCCAGCAGCGGGGGACAGGGATGGACCCAGTACTTC. Translating gives CASSGGQGWTQYF.